The source of this T cell receptor (beta chain) is a study of OX40 agonist ivuxolimab in advanced cancers. Regarding the research as a whole: Ivuxolimab, which targeted the costimulatory receptor OX40 (CD134), was an agonistic, fully human IgG2 monoclonal antibody. Intravenous ivuxolimab was administered to patients every 2 weeks at six dose levels: 0.01, 0.1, 0.3, 1.5, 3 and 10 mg/kg. Of the 50 to 55 patients in dose escalation, about 20 had hepatocellular carcinoma, around 15 had melanoma, 9 had renal cell carcinoma and 9 had head and neck cancer. A male proportion of 75% to 85% and a mean age of approximately 61 years, ranging from 23 to 79, were recorded for the dose-escalation cohort. Prior anti-PD-1, anti-PD-L1 or anti-CTLA-4 therapy was permitted, and checkpoint inhibitors had been received by about 37% of dose-escalation patients. Partial responses occurred in three dose-escalation patients: two with cutaneous melanoma and one with hepatocellular carcinoma. Peripheral TCRbeta sequencing aimed to test whether ivuxolimab altered TCR sequence diversity and caused clonal T-cell expansion. The monotherapy dose-escalation portion (N of about 50 patients) of the phase I ivuxolimab trial is reported in the paper. Beyond this particular receptor, the publication reports: Low levels of normalized T-cell clonal expansion were also seen in some patients who did not respond. The antigen specificity of the clonally expanded peripheral T cells was not determined. On average, CD8+ T cells showed more expanded clones than CD4+ T cells after ivuxolimab. Partial responders in the 0.1-3.0 mg/kg groups had among the lowest normalized peripheral clonal expansion, especially among CD8+ T cells. At doses from 0.1 to 3.0 mg/kg, clonal expansion was seen in both CD4+ and CD8+ blood T cells between baseline and week 6.

Worth noting for this clone: It has no known antigen specificity. It has no much larger one-base neighbor in the sample; base qualities were not kept.

To sequence the TCRbeta CDR3 region, genomic DNA was isolated from the sorted cells. The immunoSEQ Assay was used for sequencing of TCRbeta CDR3 regions. The table was pulled from immuneACCESS by TCRdb, which kept in-frame rearrangements only. Such tables lose some clones; where checked, under half of the loss comes from unresolved V genes, and the rest has no known cause. In this sample the table shows roughly 70,000 clones, 80% to 90% of which occur a single time. 1.1% of the sample goes to the ten largest clones. The CDR3 numbers 14 residues from cysteine through phenylalanine. Left in the record is the CDR3 DNA by itself, 42 bases read in frame from the first base. The germline V gene provides CDR1 SGHVS and CDR2 FNYEAQ. V is clipped by 2 bases and J by 0 bases, and the sequence between their germline boundaries is 5 bases long. The trial excluded patients who had a history of autoimmune disease or were on systemic immunosuppression. Peripheral blood for TCR sequencing was collected from all dose cohorts at baseline, on cycle 4 day 1, and on cycle 7 day 1. Samples came from an open-label, multicenter, first-in-human phase I dose-escalation trial of ivuxolimab. Adults with locally advanced or metastatic melanoma, renal cell, hepatocellular, or head and neck squamous cell carcinoma were enrolled in the trial. Before TCR sequencing, CD4+ T cells and CD8+ T cells were sorted from peripheral blood as separate populations.

The input for sequencing was CD4+ or CD8+ T cells sorted from blood, taken in a trial of the OX40 agonist ivuxolimab. This clonotype was obtained from an adult with an advanced solid tumor such as melanoma, head and neck, liver or kidney cancer. Here the chain combines TRBV7-6 and TRBJ1-3; the D gene is unclear. The DNA sequence is as follows: TGTGCCAGCAGCTTATCAGGCTCTGGAAACACCATATATTTT. This yields the protein CASSLSGSGNTIYF.